The clone carrying this T cell receptor beta chain appeared a few times. Its target is unknown. The data stem from a study of T cell repertoires in cytomegalovirus infection. TCRdb reanalysed the reads using MiXCR and keeps one entry per CDR3 protein. The data contain approximately 110,000 distinct CDR3 sequences, approximately 30% of them singletons. The CDR3 totals 15 residues. Germline V CDR1 and CDR2: SGHVS, FNYEAQ. The trim removed 5 bases at V and 2 bases at J, leaving 7 bases unmatched. The clonotype was recovered from a human donor in good health (CMV status not recorded). Some clones in this sample may be carry-over from other donors' samples. The source was CD8+ T cells from cultured PBMCs, collected from culture after CMV antigen stimulation. J is TRBJ2-3 and V is TRBV7-6; 7 bases match TRBD2. CDR3: CASSPVGGFTDTQYF. CDR3 DNA sequence: TGTGCCAGCAGCCCGGTGGGGGGGTTCACAGATACGCAGTATTTT. Combining the CDR3 with reference TRBV7-6 and TRBJ2-3 gives the whole variable domain GAGVSQSPRYKVTKRGQDVALRCDPISGHVSLYWYRQALGQGPEFLTYFNYEAQQDKSGLPNDRFSAERPEGSISTLTIQRTEQRDSAMYRCASSPVGGFTDTQYFGPGTRLTVL.